The next 19 T cell receptor beta chains were all read from a single sample in a study of brain T cells in children with intractable seizures. Libraries were prepared by immunoSEQ multiplex PCR; TCRdb keeps only in-frame clonotypes and omits some of them. The data contain about 76,000 clones, 85% to 95% of them seen just once; the ten biggest clones take up roughly 1.5%. The source material was peripheral blood, sampled at surgery. The receptors here all came from a boy younger than two with tuberous sclerosis and intractable seizures.

The chain is built from TRBV7-2 and TRBJ2-3; D is ambiguous. The V gene lost 1 base and the J gene lost 6 bases, with 8 bases spanning the gap. Germline assignment: CDR1 SGHTA and CDR2 FQGNSA. This CDR3 contains 13 residues. The CDR3 loop is CASSLGVRDTQYF. The CDR3 nucleotides read TGTGCCAGCAGCTTAGGCGTAAGGGATACGCAGTATTTT.

This chain uses TRBV11-1 with TRBJ1-5, with D uncertain. Trimming stripped 0 bases from V and 4 bases from J, with 4 bases between. The germline V gene has CDR1 SGHAT and CDR2 FQDESV (reference sequence). The CDR3 contains 13 residues. CDR3 protein: CASSLAGNQPQHF. As DNA, the CDR3 is TGTGCCAGCAGCTTAGCCGGGAATCAGCCCCAGCATTTT.

This clone was seen a handful of times. The V and J genes are TRBV20-1 and TRBJ2-3, with TRBD2 matching 11 bases. The trim removed 3 bases at V and 7 bases at J, leaving 15 bases unmatched. Germline CDR1 reads DFQATT; CDR2 reads SNEGSKA (reference sequence). This CDR3 has 17 residues. CDR3 bases: TGCAGTGCTAGTATCGCTAGCGGGGGGCTCTTTGGGTATACGCAGTATTTT. Amino acids: CSASIASGGLFGYTQYF.

The chain employs TRBV19 and TRBJ1-2; no definite D call. This CDR3 contains 11 residues. The germline V gene has CDR1 LNHDA and CDR2 SQIVND (reference sequence). V lost 1 base and J 6 bases, leaving 3 bases between the germline ends. CDR3 loop: CASSIGHGYTF. The CDR3 region has the DNA TGTGCCAGTAGTATAGGGCATGGCTACACCTTC.

This clone has a single count. The chain joins TRBV19 to TRBJ2-3; 10 bases align to TRBD2. This CDR3 comprises 15 residues. V dropped 3 bases and J dropped 6; count of bases not matched to a gene: 6. Germline CDR1 reads LNHDA; CDR2 reads SQIVND (reference sequence). The CDR3: CASSISSGGWDTQYF. The CDR3 nucleotides read TGTGCCAGTAGTATCTCTAGCGGGGGATGGGATACGCAGTATTTT.

The chain combines TRBV5-1 with TRBJ1-2; D uncertain. The V end was cut by 4 bases, the J end by 6 bases, with 10 bases between. The germline CDR1 and CDR2 sequences are SGHRS and YFSETQ. CDR3 size: 12 residues. The CDR3 here is CASSRFRDGYTF. The CDR3 region has the DNA TGCGCCAGCAGCCGCTTCCGGGATGGCTACACCTTC.

The chain has TRBV5-5 and TRBJ1-1; D unclear. The CDR3 runs to 14 residues. V gave up 7 bases and J gave up 0 bases, with 13 bases separating them. CDR1 and CDR2 from the germline V gene are SGHKS and YYEKEE (reference sequence). As DNA, the CDR3 is TGTGCCAGCTTACCCTTGGGGATGAACACTGAAGCTTTCTTT. Residues: CASLPLGMNTEAFF. Combining the CDR3 with reference TRBV5-5 and TRBJ1-1 gives the whole variable domain DAGVTQSPTHLIKTRGQQVTLRCSPISGHKSVSWYQQVLGQGPQFIFQYYEKEERGRGNFPDRFSARQFPNYSSELNVNALLLGDSALYLCASLPLGMNTEAFFGQGTRLTVV.

The V call is TRBV7-9, the J call TRBJ2-7, with TRBD2 matching 12 bases. J gave up 3 bases and V 3 bases, and 6 bases lay outside the gene matches. Looked up from germline, CDR1 is SEHNR and CDR2 is FQNEAQ (reference sequence). CDR3 size: 16 residues. Here the CDR3 reads CASSFTTSGRVYEQYF. The DNA of the CDR3 is TGTGCCAGCAGCTTCACGACTAGCGGGAGAGTCTACGAGCAGTACTTC.

The chain combines TRBV24-1 with TRBJ2-1, with D possibly TRBD1 on 6 matching bases. The CDR3 runs 16 residues. V lost 4 bases to trimming and J lost 4 bases, with 16 bases between them. CDR1 and CDR2 from the germline V gene are KGHDR and SFDVKD. The CDR3 nucleotides read TGTGCCACCAGTGACACCGGGACACTGATGTACAATGAGCAGTTCTTC. Translation: CATSDTGTLMYNEQFF.

This chain connects TRBV19 to TRBJ1-5; possible D gene TRBD1, 6 bases. Trimming stripped 3 bases from V and 9 bases from J, with 27 bases between. The CDR3 extends over 18 amino acids. Per the germline V gene, CDR1 is LNHDA and CDR2 is SQIVND (reference sequence). The CDR3 coding sequence is TGTGCCAGTAGTATGGGGTGGTTACAGGGTTTTCTTTTGTGGCCCCAGCATTTT. This encodes CASSMGWLQGFLLWPQHF. Combining the CDR3 with reference TRBV19 and TRBJ1-5 gives the whole variable domain DGGITQSPKYLFRKEGQNVTLSCEQNLNHDAMYWYRQDPGQGLRLIYYSQIVNDFQKGDIAEGYSVSREKKESFPLTVTSAQKNPTAFYLCASSMGWLQGFLLWPQHFGDGTRLSIL.

The CDR3 DNA is TGTGCCAGCAGCGCAAGACAGAGTAATTCACCCCTCCACTTT. Protein product: CASSARQSNSPLHF. This chain joins TRBV9 and TRBJ1-6, with D perhaps TRBD1 (5 bases). The germline V gene has CDR1 SGDLS and CDR2 YYNGEE. This CDR3 contains 14 residues. V lost 3 bases and J lost 6, with 10 bases in between.

The chain has TRBV24-1 and TRBJ2-5; D remains unclear. The CDR3 contains 12 residues. V gave up 9 bases and J gave up 0 bases, with 7 bases separating them. CDR1 KGHDR and CDR2 SFDVKD come from the germline V gene. The CDR3 spells CATVRDQETQYF. The DNA for the CDR3 is TGTGCCACCGTTAGGGACCAAGAGACCCAGTACTTC.

The rearrangement uses TRBV18 and TRBJ1-2; D is possibly TRBD1 (6 bases). Trimming took off 4 bases at V and 5 bases at J, with 11 bases between the two ends. CDR1 is KGHSH and CDR2 is LQKENI in the germline V gene. The CDR3 sequence is 13 residues long. CDR3 loop: CASSLDQGYGYTF. The CDR3 DNA reads as TGTGCCAGCTCACTAGACCAGGGGTATGGCTACACCTTC.

The gene calls are TRBV6-1 and TRBJ2-7; D is unclear. Germline CDR1 is MNHNS and CDR2 is SASEGT. The ends were cut back, 2 bases at V and 4 bases at J, with 15 bases in the middle. This CDR3 region has 15 residues. Here the CDR3 DNA reads TGTGCCAGCAGTGAAACGCCCACCGACCCTTACGAGCAGTACTTC. Its translation is CASSETPTDPYEQYF.

V usage is TRBV6-5 and J usage is TRBJ2-1; no clear D gene. Germline CDR1 and CDR2: MNHEY and SVGAGI. Between the trimmed V and J ends, which lost 2 bases and 9 bases, there was a span of 11 bases. CDR3 length: 13 amino acids. CDR3: CASSYDDLGEQFF. The CDR3, as DNA: TGTGCCAGCAGTTACGACGACTTGGGTGAGCAGTTCTTC.

The rearrangement uses TRBV2 and TRBJ2-1; 12 bases match TRBD2. From germline, CDR1 is SNHLY and CDR2 FYNNEI. J lost 7 bases, V lost 6 bases, and 4 bases had no gene match. The CDR3 has 14 amino acids. This chain's CDR3 is CASRLAGGVNEQFF. CDR3 bases: TGTGCCAGCAGACTAGCGGGAGGAGTGAATGAGCAGTTCTTC.

This rearrangement joins TRBV6-5 to TRBJ1-2, with no clear D. Per germline, CDR1 MNHEY and CDR2 SVGAGI. V was clipped by 6 bases and J by 4 bases, with 9 bases between them. This CDR3 is built from 12 residues. DNA of the CDR3: TGTGCCAGCAGACCGGTGGGCTATGGCTACACCTTC. Translated: CASRPVGYGYTF.

V gene TRBV7-8 combines with J gene TRBJ1-4, with unresolved D. From germline, CDR1 is SGHVS and CDR2 FQNEAQ. The V end lost 5 bases, the J end lost 1 base, and 11 bases lay between the germline ends. The CDR3 extends over 15 amino acids. The CDR3 loop reads CASSVKGVTNEKLFF. DNA for the CDR3: TGTGCCAGCAGCGTCAAAGGCGTAACTAATGAAAAACTGTTTTTT. The full variable domain, rest sourced from reference TRBV7-8 and TRBJ1-4, is GAGVSQSPRYKVAKRGQDVALRCDPISGHVSLFWYQQALGQGPEFLTYFQNEAQLDKSGLPSDRFFAERPEGSVSTLKIQRTQQEDSAVYLCASSVKGVTNEKLFFGSGTQLSVL.

This chain connects TRBV6-5 to TRBJ2-5; D remains ambiguous. This CDR3 contains 15 residues. V dropped 6 bases and J dropped 3 bases, with 17 bases sitting between them. Germline CDR1 and CDR2: MNHEY and SVGAGI. The chain's CDR3 is CASSPSVSREETQYF. The CDR3 nucleotides read TGTGCCAGCAGCCCCTCCGTATCACGGGAAGAGACCCAGTACTTC.